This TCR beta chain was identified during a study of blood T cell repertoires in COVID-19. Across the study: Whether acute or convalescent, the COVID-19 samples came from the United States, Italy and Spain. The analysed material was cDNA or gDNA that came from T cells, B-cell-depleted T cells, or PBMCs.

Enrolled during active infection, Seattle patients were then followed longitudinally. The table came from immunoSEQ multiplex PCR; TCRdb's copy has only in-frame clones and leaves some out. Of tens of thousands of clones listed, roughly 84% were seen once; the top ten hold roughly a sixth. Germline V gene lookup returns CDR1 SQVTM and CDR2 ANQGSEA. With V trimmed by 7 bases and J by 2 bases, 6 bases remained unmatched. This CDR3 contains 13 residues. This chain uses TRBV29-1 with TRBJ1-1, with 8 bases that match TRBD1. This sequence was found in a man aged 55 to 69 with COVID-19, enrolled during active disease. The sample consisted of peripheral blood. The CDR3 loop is CSEQGTGNTEAFF. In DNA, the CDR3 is TGCAGCGAGCAAGGGACAGGCAACACTGAAGCTTTCTTT.